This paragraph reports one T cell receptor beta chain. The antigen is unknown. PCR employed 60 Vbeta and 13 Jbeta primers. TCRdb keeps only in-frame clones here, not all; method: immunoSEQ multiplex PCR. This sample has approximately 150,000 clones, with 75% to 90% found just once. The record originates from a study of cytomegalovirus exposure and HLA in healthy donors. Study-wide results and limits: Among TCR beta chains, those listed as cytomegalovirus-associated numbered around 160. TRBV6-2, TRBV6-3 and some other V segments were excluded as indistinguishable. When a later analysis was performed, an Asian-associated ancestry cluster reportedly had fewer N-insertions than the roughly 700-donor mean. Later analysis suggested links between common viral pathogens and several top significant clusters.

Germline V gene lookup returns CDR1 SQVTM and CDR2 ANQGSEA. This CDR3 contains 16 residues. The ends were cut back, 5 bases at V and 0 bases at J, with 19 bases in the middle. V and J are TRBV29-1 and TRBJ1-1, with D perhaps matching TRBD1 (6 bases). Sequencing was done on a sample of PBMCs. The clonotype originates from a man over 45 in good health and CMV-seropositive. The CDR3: CSVNILDSYMNTEAFF. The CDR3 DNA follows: TGCAGCGTTAATATCCTGGACAGTTACATGAACACTGAAGCTTTCTTT.